This TCR beta chain came from a study of T cell changes during pregnancy in multiple sclerosis. Sequencing was performed with immunoSEQ multiplex PCR; in TCRdb, only in-frame clones are kept and a portion is missing. The sample yields approximately 60,000 clones, around 93% seen once. V was clipped by 0 bases and J by 0 bases, with 7 bases between them. The CDR3 runs to 14 residues. Germline-derived CDR1 and CDR2 are SGDLS and YYNGEE. The gene calls are TRBV9 and TRBJ2-7; no reliable D call. The starting material was peripheral blood, obtained in the first trimester of pregnancy. This clonotype was sampled from a female donor with multiple sclerosis, enrolled in a pregnancy study. This CDR3 reads CASSVGSASYEQYF. CDR3 nucleotides: TGTGCCAGCAGCGTAGGAAGCGCCTCCTACGAGCAGTACTTC. The variable domain in full, completed from reference TRBV9 and TRBJ2-7, reads DSGVTQTPKHLITATGQRVTLRCSPRSGDLSVYWYQQSLDQGLQFLIQYYNGEERAKGNILERFSAQQFPDLHSELNLSSLELGDSALYFCASSVGSASYEQYFGPGTRLTVT.